The 8 T cell receptor beta chains given below trace back to one sample, sequenced in a study of blood T cell repertoires in COVID-19 (dated by TCRdb to 2020 to 2021). Libraries were constructed by the immunoSEQ multiplex PCR assay. TCRdb re-hosts the immuneACCESS table, in-frame sequences only. Its copies lack some clones; in the studies checked, an unresolved V gene accounts for under half of them, and the cause for the rest is not known. The sample data list 150,000 to 200,000 clones, and 75% to 90% of these were observed just once. Together, the top ten hold 6% to 8.5% of the sample. Source material: peripheral blood. The source is a man aged 55 to 70 with acute or convalescent COVID-19.

The chain recombines TRBV4-2 with TRBJ2-7; D might be TRBD1 (6 bases). The CDR3 spans 16 residues. V gave up 4 bases and J gave up 2 bases, with 18 bases separating them. Germline assignment: CDR1 LGHNA and CDR2 YNFKEQ. DNA of the CDR3: TGTGCCAGCAGCCCATCCAGGGGCGGCGGAACCTACGAGCAGTACTTC. Protein: CASSPSRGGGTYEQYF.

A single count supports this clone. This sequence joins TRBV19 and TRBJ1-5; perhaps TRBD1 as D (6 bases). In germline, CDR1 is LNHDA, CDR2 SQIVND (reference sequence). Trimming left V 4 bases short and J 5 bases short, with 9 bases between. The length of the CDR3 is 13 residues. The CDR3 loop reads CASSTGVDQPQHF. The DNA of the CDR3 is TGTGCCAGTAGTACAGGGGTGGATCAGCCCCAGCATTTT.

Ten or more counts support this clone. The chain recombines TRBV6-1 with TRBJ1-5; D is unclear. V shed 1 base and J shed 0 bases, with 7 bases lying between them. The CDR3 consists of 15 residues. The germline V gene encodes CDR1 MNHNS and CDR2 SASEGT. The CDR3 DNA sequence: TGTGCCAGCAGTGAAGGACTACATAGCAATCAGCCCCAGCATTTT. As protein: CASSEGLHSNQPQHF.

The CDR3 region has the DNA TGTGCCAGCAGTCGAAGCGGATGGGCAGATACGCAGTATTTT. Protein sequence: CASSRSGWADTQYF. V and J are TRBV6-4 and TRBJ2-3; D perhaps matches TRBD2 (5 bases). The CDR3 loop spans 14 amino acids. The ends were cut back, 5 bases at V and 4 bases at J, with 13 bases in the middle. Germline V gene data show CDR1 as MRHNA and CDR2 as SNTAGT.

CDR3 DNA: TGCAGTGCGTTCGACTATGGCTACACCTTC. It is translated as CSAFDYGYTF. This sequence joins TRBV20-1 and TRBJ1-2; no clear D gene. The CDR3 spans 10 residues. Germline V gene sequence: CDR1 DFQATT, CDR2 SNEGSKA (reference sequence). V lost 6 bases and J 3 bases, leaving 5 bases between the germline ends.

J is TRBJ2-7 and V is TRBV18; TRBD2 agrees at 9 bases. The length of the CDR3 is 16 residues. J was trimmed by 0 bases and V by 3 bases; bases with no gene match: 6. Germline CDR1 reads KGHSH; CDR2 reads LQKENI. Here the CDR3 reads CASSPRSSGTSYEQYF. The CDR3 DNA is TGTGCCAGCTCACCTCGTTCTAGCGGGACCTCCTACGAGCAGTACTTC.

In this sample, this clone turned up once. The J gene is TRBJ2-3, the V gene TRBV27; TRBD2 agrees at 10 bases. The germline gives CDR1 MNHEY, CDR2 SMNVEV (reference sequence). The ends lost 6 bases at V and 3 bases at J; junction bases unmatched: 9. The CDR3 is made up of 16 amino acids. CDR3 coding DNA: TGTGCCAGCAGGGCCCAAGCGGGGGGGCTTACAGATACGCAGTATTTT. The encoded protein is CASRAQAGGLTDTQYF.

This clone was seen only once. The chain joins TRBV4-2 to TRBJ1-6; 8 nucleotides line up with TRBD1. V shed 4 bases, J shed 6 bases, and the junction held 8 bases outside the gene matches. CDR1 is LGHNA, CDR2 YNFKEQ, per germline. The CDR3 has 16 residues. CDR3 residues: CASSLEDRGGNSPLHF. DNA of the CDR3: TGTGCCAGCAGCCTTGAAGACAGGGGTGGTAATTCACCCCTCCACTTT.